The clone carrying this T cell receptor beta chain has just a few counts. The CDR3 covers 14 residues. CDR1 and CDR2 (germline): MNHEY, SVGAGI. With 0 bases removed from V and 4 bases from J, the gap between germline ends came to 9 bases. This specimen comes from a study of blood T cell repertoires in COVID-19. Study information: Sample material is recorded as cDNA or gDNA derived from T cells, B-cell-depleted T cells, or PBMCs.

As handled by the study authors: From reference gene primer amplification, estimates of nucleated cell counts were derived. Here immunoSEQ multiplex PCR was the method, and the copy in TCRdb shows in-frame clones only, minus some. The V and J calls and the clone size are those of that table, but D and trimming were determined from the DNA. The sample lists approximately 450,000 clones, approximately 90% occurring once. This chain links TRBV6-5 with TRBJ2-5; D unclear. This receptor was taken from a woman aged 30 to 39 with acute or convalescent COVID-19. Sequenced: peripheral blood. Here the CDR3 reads CASSYSGRPETQYF. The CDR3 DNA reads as TGTGCCAGCAGTTACTCGGGCAGGCCAGAGACCCAGTACTTC.